This TCR beta chain was observed in a study of identical twins. Study results and limitations: In zero-insertion analyses, partial confounding could arise from invariant MAIT and iNKT cells.

After template switching added a universal primer site, the resulting cDNA carried unique molecular identifiers. Each CDR3 protein is one row after TCRdb ran MiXCR on the 5' RACE reads. This sample has 500,000 to 650,000 distinct CDR3 sequences; about a fifth occur once, and the top ten carry approximately 0.49%. Germline V gene sequence: CDR1 SGHKS, CDR2 YYEKEE (reference sequence). The CDR3 consists of 14 residues. The V and J ends lost 8 bases and 6 bases, in that order; junction bases with no gene match: 10. Concerning this clonotype itself: Its antigen is not identified.

These same records also appear under a second study, on yellow fever vaccine responses in identical twins.

V and J are TRBV5-5 and TRBJ1-2; TRBD1 agrees at 10 bases. The receptor was isolated from a woman in her late teens or twenties in good health. Sequenced material: CD4+ T cells sorted from blood. This CDR3 is CASTTGTGVDGYTF. DNA for the CDR3: TGTGCCAGTACGACCGGGACAGGGGTGGATGGCTACACCTTC.